This T cell receptor beta chain was identified in a study of T cell responses to AZD1222 COVID-19 vaccine. Study results and limitations: Spike-specific TCR breadth and depth rose after two AZD1222 doses.

Germline-derived CDR1 and CDR2 are ENHRY and SYGVKD. The CDR3 totals 17 residues. V was trimmed by 5 bases and J by 0 bases, leaving 19 bases between them. A note on this clone: The antigen remains unidentified.

Assay: immunoSEQ multiplex PCR; the TCRdb copy retains only in-frame clones and omits some. The sample has some 150,000 clones, more than 70% seen once. The clonotype comes from an adult in good health. The sample in question was peripheral blood, obtained on day 0 of MenACWY control vaccination. V usage is TRBV10-3 and J usage is TRBJ1-2; maybe TRBD1 (6 bases). Here the CDR3 DNA reads TGTGCCATCAGTCACTCCTTCCCCAGGGGACCTAACTATGGCTACACCTTC. Amino acids: CAISHSFPRGPNYGYTF.